This T cell receptor beta chain was found in a study of response to subunit inactivated influenza vaccine. TCRdb passed the RT-PCR reads through MiXCR, listing each CDR3 protein once. The data show over 800,000 distinct CDR3 sequences, 21% seen once. The V gene lost 4 bases and the J gene lost 0 bases, with 10 bases spanning the gap. The CDR3 length is 14 residues. Germline V gene lookup returns CDR1 SQVTM and CDR2 ANQGSEA. A few counts support this clonotype. Its antigen is as yet unknown. Study results and limitations: Authors suggested that a seasonal influenza vaccination recruits few new T cells each time.

This rearrangement joins TRBV29-1 to TRBJ2-1; maybe TRBD2 (5 bases). The TCR sequence derives from a middle-aged man who received an inactivated influenza vaccine. Source: PBMCs from blood, taken 5 to 6 days after vaccination. The DNA for the CDR3 is TGCAGCGTTGCTCCGGGAAGCTCCTACAATGAGCAGTTCTTC. It yields the protein CSVAPGSSYNEQFF.